A selection of T cell receptor beta chains follows, all from one sample in a study of blood T cell repertoires in COVID-19. Clones were sequenced by immunoSEQ multiplex PCR, and TCRdb holds only the in-frame ones, with some missing. The sample records some 150,000 clones, 84% being singletons. The material sequenced was peripheral blood. The receptors come from a human donor in a cohort sampled during active COVID-19. CDR3s include the opening cysteine and the closing phenylalanine or tryptophan. Each record gives: D gene, V gene, clone size, J gene, CDR3 DNA, CDR3 protein. The D gene is left open where the match is weak. Not all rows give a size; the values are once, few, many and, for expanded clones, a class.

D gene: TRBD2; V gene: TRBV5-1; clone size: -; J gene: TRBJ2-3; CDR3 DNA: TGCGCCAGCAGCTCACTTCTCCCGGGACTAGCGGGGGGTACGCAGTATTTT; CDR3 protein: CASSSLLPGLAGGTQYF
D gene: -; V gene: TRBV14; clone size: -; J gene: TRBJ2-7; CDR3 DNA: TGTGCCAGCAGCCAAGGTTCCTGGCAGTTTACCTACGAGCAGTACTTC; CDR3 protein: CASSQGSWQFTYEQYF
D gene: -; V gene: TRBV5-1; clone size: -; J gene: TRBJ2-3; CDR3 DNA: TGCGCCAGCAGCTTACTATCCACGCAGTATTTT; CDR3 protein: CASSLLSTQYF
D gene: -; V gene: TRBV5-6; clone size: many; J gene: TRBJ1-4; CDR3 DNA: TGTGCCAGCAGCTTGTGGCAGGGTAACGAAAAACTGTTTTTT; CDR3 protein: CASSLWQGNEKLFF
D gene: -; V gene: TRBV7-2; clone size: -; J gene: TRBJ1-6; CDR3 DNA: TGTGCCAGCAGCTCACTTTTCGGTTCACCCCTCCACTTT; CDR3 protein: CASSSLFGSPLHF
D gene: TRBD2; V gene: TRBV9; clone size: -; J gene: TRBJ2-5; CDR3 DNA: TGTGCCAGCAGCCCTCGGGTAGCGGGGGGGGAAGAGACCCAGTACTTC; CDR3 protein: CASSPRVAGGEETQYF
D gene: -; V gene: TRBV19; clone size: few; J gene: TRBJ1-5; CDR3 DNA: TGTGCCAGTACCGGGACAAACCGTAATCAGCCCCAGCATTTT; CDR3 protein: CASTGTNRNQPQHF
D gene: -; V gene: TRBV5-6; clone size: -; J gene: TRBJ2-7; CDR3 DNA: TGTGCCAGCAGCTTACCGGGTAAGAGCTACGAGCAGTACTTC; CDR3 protein: CASSLPGKSYEQYF
D gene: -; V gene: TRBV7-8; clone size: -; J gene: TRBJ1-2; CDR3 DNA: TGTGCCAGCAGCTTAGTTGACACCCCTAACTATGGCTACACCTTC; CDR3 protein: CASSLVDTPNYGYTF
D gene: -; V gene: TRBV28; clone size: few; J gene: TRBJ2-2; CDR3 DNA: TGTGCCAGCAGTCAAACAGGGTTATACACCGGGGAGCTGTTTTTT; CDR3 protein: CASSQTGLYTGELFF
D gene: -; V gene: TRBV9; clone size: few; J gene: TRBJ1-1; CDR3 DNA: TGTGCCAGCAGAGCGTGGGTCCAGCGCGCATTATATGAAGCTTTCTTT; CDR3 protein: CASRAWVQRALYEAFF
D gene: -; V gene: TRBV2; clone size: -; J gene: TRBJ1-2; CDR3 DNA: TGTGCCAGCAGAGTCGGGACACCCACCCTCTATGGCTACACCTTC; CDR3 protein: CASRVGTPTLYGYTF
D gene: -; V gene: TRBV28; clone size: -; J gene: TRBJ1-4; CDR3 DNA: TGTGCCAGCAGTTTATCCTTTGTCGGTGCGTCTAATGAAAAACTGTTTTTT; CDR3 protein: CASSLSFVGASNEKLFF
D gene: TRBD1; V gene: TRBV6-5; clone size: -; J gene: TRBJ2-7; CDR3 DNA: TGTGCCAGCAGGCCCGGGGACAGTTTAACTTACGAGCAGTACTTC; CDR3 protein: CASRPGDSLTYEQYF
D gene: TRBD1; V gene: TRBV3-1/TRBV3-2; clone size: once; J gene: TRBJ1-4; CDR3 DNA: TGTGCCAGCAGCCGGACAGGGGGCAGGGAAAAACTGTTTTTT; CDR3 protein: CASSRTGGREKLFF
D gene: -; V gene: TRBV5-1; clone size: -; J gene: TRBJ1-2; CDR3 DNA: TGCGCCAGCAGCTTGGAAGCCGGACGCTACAGGGCAGGCTACACCTTC; CDR3 protein: CASSLEAGRYRAGYTF
D gene: TRBD1; V gene: TRBV5-1; clone size: -; J gene: TRBJ2-7; CDR3 DNA: TGCGCCAGCAGCTTGGCCGGGACAGGGCGCTTCTCCTACGAGCAGTACTTC; CDR3 protein: CASSLAGTGRFSYEQYF
D gene: -; V gene: TRBV5-3; clone size: -; J gene: TRBJ1-4; CDR3 DNA: TGTGCCAGAAGTCCACCGCTGGTCGGAAGACTTGCAACTAATGAAAAACTGTTTTTT; CDR3 protein: CARSPPLVGRLATNEKLFF
D gene: -; V gene: TRBV21-1; clone size: -; J gene: TRBJ1-5; CDR3 DNA: TGTGCCAGCCGGGGTCAGCCCCAGCATTTT; CDR3 protein: CASRGQPQHF
D gene: -; V gene: TRBV7-9; clone size: once; J gene: TRBJ2-7; CDR3 DNA: TGTGCCAGCAGCTCTAAGGGGTCCTACGAGCAGTACTTC; CDR3 protein: CASSSKGSYEQYF
D gene: TRBD1; V gene: TRBV9; clone size: -; J gene: TRBJ1-2; CDR3 DNA: TGTGCCAGCAGCGTTTGGGACAGGGGATATGGCTACACCTTC; CDR3 protein: CASSVWDRGYGYTF
D gene: -; V gene: TRBV6-5; clone size: -; J gene: TRBJ1-1; CDR3 DNA: TGTGCCAGCAGTTACGACAGCGTTATGAACACTGAAGCTTTCTTT; CDR3 protein: CASSYDSVMNTEAFF
D gene: TRBD1; V gene: TRBV6-5; clone size: once; J gene: TRBJ2-3; CDR3 DNA: TGTGCCAGCAGACCTACCGGACAGGGTTTGGATACGCAGTATTTT; CDR3 protein: CASRPTGQGLDTQYF
D gene: TRBD2; V gene: TRBV19; clone size: once; J gene: TRBJ2-7; CDR3 DNA: TGTGCCAGTAGTCGTAGCGGGGGGCATCCCTCCTACGAGCAGTACTTC; CDR3 protein: CASSRSGGHPSYEQYF
D gene: TRBD1; V gene: TRBV28; clone size: -; J gene: TRBJ2-7; CDR3 DNA: TGTGCCAGCAGAATTCGACCAGGGGGCGAGCAGTACTTC; CDR3 protein: CASRIRPGGEQYF
D gene: TRBD1; V gene: TRBV7-2; clone size: -; J gene: TRBJ2-5; CDR3 DNA: TGTGCCAGCAGCTTAGGGGACAGGGCCTCGGGGACCCAGTACTTC; CDR3 protein: CASSLGDRASGTQYF
D gene: -; V gene: TRBV24-1; clone size: few; J gene: TRBJ1-5; CDR3 DNA: TGTGCCACCAGTGACTATACAGGGAATCAGCCCCAGCATTTT; CDR3 protein: CATSDYTGNQPQHF
D gene: -; V gene: TRBV29-1; clone size: -; J gene: TRBJ1-1; CDR3 DNA: TGCAGCGTTGAAAAACAACAAAACACTGAAGCTTTCTTT; CDR3 protein: CSVEKQQNTEAFF
D gene: TRBD1; V gene: TRBV4-3; clone size: -; J gene: TRBJ1-6; CDR3 DNA: TGCGCCAGCAGCGACGGACAGGGATATTCACCCCTCCACTTT; CDR3 protein: CASSDGQGYSPLHF
D gene: TRBD2; V gene: TRBV6-5; clone size: -; J gene: TRBJ2-7; CDR3 DNA: TGTGCCAGCAGTTTGGAGCGGGGGCCTCTGGAGCAGTACTTC; CDR3 protein: CASSLERGPLEQYF
D gene: TRBD2; V gene: TRBV5-6; clone size: -; J gene: TRBJ2-5; CDR3 DNA: TGTGCCAGCAGCTCGAGCGGGGGGCCCTACCAGGCCCAGTACTTC; CDR3 protein: CASSSSGGPYQAQYF
D gene: -; V gene: TRBV9; clone size: -; J gene: TRBJ2-2; CDR3 DNA: TGTGCCAGCAGCCTAGACAGGTACACCGGGGAGCTGTTTTTT; CDR3 protein: CASSLDRYTGELFF
D gene: -; V gene: TRBV27; clone size: -; J gene: TRBJ1-6; CDR3 DNA: TGTGCCAGCAGTTTCGGACATTTCGGTCCAAATTCACCCCTCCACTTT; CDR3 protein: CASSFGHFGPNSPLHF
D gene: -; V gene: TRBV5-6; clone size: -; J gene: TRBJ1-1; CDR3 DNA: TGTGCCAGCAGCTTCGAGGAGGGCCCTGAAGCTTTCTTT; CDR3 protein: CASSFEEGPEAFF
D gene: -; V gene: TRBV4-1; clone size: -; J gene: TRBJ2-5; CDR3 DNA: TGCGCCAGCAGCGCGGGTGGGGCGGGGGAGACCCAGTACTTC; CDR3 protein: CASSAGGAGETQYF
D gene: TRBD2; V gene: TRBV9; clone size: -; J gene: TRBJ2-3; CDR3 DNA: TGTGCCAGCAACCAGCGGGGGCTTCGCACAGATACGCAGTATTTT; CDR3 protein: CASNQRGLRTDTQYF
D gene: TRBD2; V gene: TRBV11-3; clone size: once; J gene: TRBJ2-2; CDR3 DNA: TGTGCCAGCAGCCCGGGACTAGCGGGGGGGACCGGGGAGCTGTTTTTT; CDR3 protein: CASSPGLAGGTGELFF
D gene: -; V gene: TRBV21-1; clone size: -; J gene: TRBJ2-1; CDR3 DNA: TGTGCCAGCAGCCCCCCCGGGACAGGGGGTATCGATGAGCAGTTCTTC; CDR3 protein: CASSPPGTGGIDEQFF
D gene: TRBD1; V gene: TRBV28; clone size: -; J gene: TRBJ1-2; CDR3 DNA: TGTGCCAGCAGTCTCTCCGGGACAGGGGGATACTATGGCTACACCTTC; CDR3 protein: CASSLSGTGGYYGYTF
D gene: TRBD2; V gene: TRBV10-3; clone size: once; J gene: TRBJ2-3; CDR3 DNA: TGTGCCATCAGTGACCGGACTAGCGGGGCAGGAGATACGCAGTATTTT; CDR3 protein: CAISDRTSGAGDTQYF
D gene: -; V gene: TRBV10-2; clone size: -; J gene: TRBJ1-1; CDR3 DNA: TGCGCCAGCATGAAGGGGGAAGGGAAAGCTTTCTTT; CDR3 protein: CASMKGEGKAFF
D gene: TRBD2; V gene: TRBV29-1; clone size: -; J gene: TRBJ2-3; CDR3 DNA: TGCAGCGTCCAGCCGGGACTACACACAGATACGCAGTATTTT; CDR3 protein: CSVQPGLHTDTQYF
D gene: TRBD2; V gene: TRBV11-3; clone size: -; J gene: TRBJ2-5; CDR3 DNA: TGTGCCAGCAGCTCCCAGCGGGGGGGGTCGCGGACCCAGTACTTC; CDR3 protein: CASSSQRGGSRTQYF
D gene: TRBD2; V gene: TRBV18; clone size: -; J gene: TRBJ2-2; CDR3 DNA: TGTGCCAGCTCGATCCGAGGAGCGGGGGGGCGGAAAGTCACCGGGGAGCTGTTTTTT; CDR3 protein: CASSIRGAGGRKVTGELFF
D gene: TRBD1; V gene: TRBV5-1; clone size: -; J gene: TRBJ1-2; CDR3 DNA: TGCGCCAGCAGCTTGGCCCCCGGACAGGAGGCTAACTATGGCTACACCTTC; CDR3 protein: CASSLAPGQEANYGYTF
D gene: TRBD2; V gene: TRBV5-1; clone size: -; J gene: TRBJ2-1; CDR3 DNA: TGCGCCAGCAGTCTCCCTAGCGGGGTAAATGAGCAGTTCTTC; CDR3 protein: CASSLPSGVNEQFF
D gene: -; V gene: TRBV3-1/TRBV3-2; clone size: -; J gene: TRBJ1-1; CDR3 DNA: TGTGCCAGCAGCCATAGACAGTCCTTGAACACTGAAGCTTTCTTT; CDR3 protein: CASSHRQSLNTEAFF
D gene: -; V gene: TRBV19; clone size: -; J gene: TRBJ1-5; CDR3 DNA: TGTGCCAGTAGTATCGGCAATCAGCCCCAGCATTTT; CDR3 protein: CASSIGNQPQHF
D gene: TRBD2; V gene: TRBV5-1; clone size: -; J gene: TRBJ2-1; CDR3 DNA: TGCGCCAGCAGCTCTGCTTTAGCGGGGGGGCCGGGAGAGCAGTTCTTC; CDR3 protein: CASSSALAGGPGEQFF
D gene: TRBD2; V gene: TRBV5-1; clone size: -; J gene: TRBJ2-2; CDR3 DNA: TGCGCCAGCAGCTTGCGTCTAGCGGGGGCTCCCGGGGAGCTGTTTTTT; CDR3 protein: CASSLRLAGAPGELFF
D gene: TRBD2; V gene: TRBV4-2; clone size: -; J gene: TRBJ2-3; CDR3 DNA: TGTGCCAGCAGCCAATATACTAGCGGAAGCACAGATACGCAGTATTTT; CDR3 protein: CASSQYTSGSTDTQYF
D gene: TRBD1; V gene: TRBV5-1; clone size: few; J gene: TRBJ1-1; CDR3 DNA: TGCGCCAGCAGCCCGGGACAGGGCCCGAACACTGAAGCTTTCTTT; CDR3 protein: CASSPGQGPNTEAFF
D gene: -; V gene: TRBV12-5; clone size: -; J gene: TRBJ1-1; CDR3 DNA: TGTGCTAGTGGGTACAGGGTGAACACTGAAGCTTTCTTT; CDR3 protein: CASGYRVNTEAFF
D gene: TRBD1; V gene: TRBV2; clone size: -; J gene: TRBJ1-5; CDR3 DNA: TGTGCCAGCAGTGTGCGGGACAGGGTTGGTCAGCCCCAGCATTTT; CDR3 protein: CASSVRDRVGQPQHF
D gene: TRBD2; V gene: TRBV6-2/TRBV6-3; clone size: once; J gene: TRBJ2-5; CDR3 DNA: TGTGCCAGCAGTTCCATCGGACTAGCGGGGGACGTGGAGACCCAGTACTTC; CDR3 protein: CASSSIGLAGDVETQYF
D gene: TRBD1; V gene: TRBV7-3; clone size: -; J gene: TRBJ2-7; CDR3 DNA: TGTGCCAGCAGCGCCACCGGGACAGGGAGGCACGAGCAGTACTTC; CDR3 protein: CASSATGTGRHEQYF
D gene: -; V gene: TRBV19; clone size: -; J gene: TRBJ1-2; CDR3 DNA: TGTGCCAGTAGAAACAGGGCAACCTATGGCTACACCTTC; CDR3 protein: CASRNRATYGYTF
D gene: TRBD1; V gene: TRBV19; clone size: -; J gene: TRBJ1-4; CDR3 DNA: TGTGCCAGTAGTATCCTCGGGACAGGGGGCGGTGATGATGAAAAACTGTTTTTT; CDR3 protein: CASSILGTGGGDDEKLFF
D gene: -; V gene: TRBV28; clone size: -; J gene: TRBJ1-2; CDR3 DNA: TGTGCCAGCAGTAGCCCCAAAGACAAATCAAGGGGCGATGGCTACACCTTC; CDR3 protein: CASSSPKDKSRGDGYTF